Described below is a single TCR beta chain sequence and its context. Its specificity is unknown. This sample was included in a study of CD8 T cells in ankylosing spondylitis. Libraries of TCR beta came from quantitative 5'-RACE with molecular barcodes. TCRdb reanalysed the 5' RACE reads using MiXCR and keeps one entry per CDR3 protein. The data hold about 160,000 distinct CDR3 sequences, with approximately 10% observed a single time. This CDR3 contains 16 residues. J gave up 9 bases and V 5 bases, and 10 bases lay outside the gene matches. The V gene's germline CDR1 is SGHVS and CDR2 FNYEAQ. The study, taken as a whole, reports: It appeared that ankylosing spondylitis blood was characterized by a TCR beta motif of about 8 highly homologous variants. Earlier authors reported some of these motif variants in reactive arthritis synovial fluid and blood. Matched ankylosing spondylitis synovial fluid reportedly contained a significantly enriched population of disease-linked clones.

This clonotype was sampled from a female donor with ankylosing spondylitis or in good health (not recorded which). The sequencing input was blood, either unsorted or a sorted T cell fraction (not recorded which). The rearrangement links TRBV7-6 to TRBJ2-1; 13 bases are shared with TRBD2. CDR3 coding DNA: TGTGCCAGCAGCAACTTACTAGCGGGAGGGCCTGGTGAGCAGTTCTTC. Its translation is CASSNLLAGGPGEQFF.